The source of this TCR beta chain is a study of blood T cell repertoires in COVID-19. Study overall: Samples of COVID-19 (acute and convalescent) were obtained from the United States, Italy and Spain.

Original methodology: The authors estimated nucleated cell counts from reference gene primer amplification. Profiled with immunoSEQ multiplex PCR; TCRdb holds only in-frame clones, not every one. V, J and clone size are taken as reported in that table, and D and trimming were inferred from the DNA itself. Of about 61,000 clones listed, approximately 87% are singletons. V lost 0 bases to trimming and J lost 8 bases, with 9 bases between them. Germline-derived CDR1 and CDR2 are SGHKS and YYEKEE (reference sequence). The CDR3 loop spans 14 amino acids. The sample taken for sequencing was peripheral blood. This TCR was sampled from a man in his fifties or sixties with acute or convalescent COVID-19. The chain carries TRBV5-5 and TRBJ1-6; D gene ambiguous. The chain's CDR3 is CASSLGAADSPLHF. CDR3 bases: TGTGCCAGCAGCTTGGGGGCTGCTGATTCACCCCTCCACTTT.